This T cell receptor beta chain comes out of a study of T cells in Graves' hyperthyroidism and ophthalmopathy. The investigators amplified TCR beta CDR3 regions from RNA transcripts. HTBI primers were used for first-round RT-PCR of the TCR CDR3. TCRdb analysed the multiplex PCR reads with MiXCR anew, one entry per CDR3 protein. The sample includes around 700,000 distinct CDR3 sequences, approximately 40% seen only once; the top ten take roughly 31%. Sequencing used blood. The TCR sequence derives from a woman aged 40 to 50 with Graves' hyperthyroidism.

CDR3 region: CASSQDTGSSYEQYF. The CDR3 region has the DNA TGCGCCAGCAGCCAAGATACAGGGAGCTCCTACGAGCAGTACTTC. This chain connects TRBV4-1 to TRBJ2-7, with a weak D call TRBD1 (6 bases). This CDR3 is built from 15 residues. CDR1 is MGHRA, CDR2 YSYEKL, per germline. The V end lost 0 bases, the J end lost 0 bases, and 9 bases lay between the germline ends.